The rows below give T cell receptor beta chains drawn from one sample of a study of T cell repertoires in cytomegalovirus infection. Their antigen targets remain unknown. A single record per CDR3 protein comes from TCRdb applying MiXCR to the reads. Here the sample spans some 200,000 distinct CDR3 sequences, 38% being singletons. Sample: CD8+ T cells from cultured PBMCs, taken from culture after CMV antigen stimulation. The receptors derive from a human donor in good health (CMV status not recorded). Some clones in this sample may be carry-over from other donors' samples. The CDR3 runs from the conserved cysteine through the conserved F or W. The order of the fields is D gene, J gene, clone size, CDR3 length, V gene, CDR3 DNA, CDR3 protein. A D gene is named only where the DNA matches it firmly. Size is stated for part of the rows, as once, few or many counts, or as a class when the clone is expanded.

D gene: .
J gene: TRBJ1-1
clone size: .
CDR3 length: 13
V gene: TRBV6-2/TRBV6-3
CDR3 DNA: TGTGCCAGCAGAGCAGGGTGGAGCACTGAAGCTTTCTTT
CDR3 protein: CASRAGWSTEAFF

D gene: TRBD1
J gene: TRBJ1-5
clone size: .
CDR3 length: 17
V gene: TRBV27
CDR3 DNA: TGTGCCAGCAGGGTAGGGACAGGCGACTATAGCAATCAGCCCCAGCATTTT
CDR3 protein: CASRVGTGDYSNQPQHF

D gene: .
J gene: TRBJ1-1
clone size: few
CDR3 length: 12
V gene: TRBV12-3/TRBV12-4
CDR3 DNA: TGTGCCAGCAGTTTAAGGGGCAGGGAAGCTTTCTTT
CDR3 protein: CASSLRGREAFF

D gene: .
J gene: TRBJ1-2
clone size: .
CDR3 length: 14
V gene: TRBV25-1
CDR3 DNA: TGTGCCAGCAGTGAATTAGACAGCTTCTATGGCTACACCTTC
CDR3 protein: CASSELDSFYGYTF

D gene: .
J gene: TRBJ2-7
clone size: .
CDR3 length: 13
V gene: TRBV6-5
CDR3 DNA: TGTGCCAGCGGGATCGGGTTGCTCTACGAGCAGTACTTC
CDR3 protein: CASGIGLLYEQYF

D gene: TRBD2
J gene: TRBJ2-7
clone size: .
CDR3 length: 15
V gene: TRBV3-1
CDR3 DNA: TGTGCCAGCAGCCTTCGGACTAGCGGGAGGTACGAGCAGTACTTC
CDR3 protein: CASSLRTSGRYEQYF

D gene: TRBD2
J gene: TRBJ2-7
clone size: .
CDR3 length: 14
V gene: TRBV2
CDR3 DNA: TGTGCCAGCAGTATACCCGGGAGGCACTACGAGCAGTACTTC
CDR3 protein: CASSIPGRHYEQYF

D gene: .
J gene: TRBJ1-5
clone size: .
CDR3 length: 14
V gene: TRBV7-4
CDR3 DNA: TGTGCCAGCACCCATCAGGGGAACAATCAGCCCCAGCATTTT
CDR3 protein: CASTHQGNNQPQHF

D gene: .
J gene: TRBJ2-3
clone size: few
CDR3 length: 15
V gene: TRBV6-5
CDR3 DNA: TGTGCCAGCAGTTACGGGGGACGGATCACAGATACGCAGTATTTT
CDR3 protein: CASSYGGRITDTQYF

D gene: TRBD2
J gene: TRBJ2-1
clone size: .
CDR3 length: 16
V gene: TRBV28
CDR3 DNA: TGTGCCAGCAGTATTACGACCGGGACTAGGTTTCTTGAGCAGTTCTTC
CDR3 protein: CASSITTGTRFLEQFF

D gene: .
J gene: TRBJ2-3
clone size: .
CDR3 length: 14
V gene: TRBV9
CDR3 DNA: TGTGCCAGCAGCGTGGAGGATTCTGGTGATACGCAGTATTTT
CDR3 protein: CASSVEDSGDTQYF

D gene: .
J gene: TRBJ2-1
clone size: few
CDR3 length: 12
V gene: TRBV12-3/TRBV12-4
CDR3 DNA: TGTGCCAGCAGTTTAAGTGGGGGTGAGCAGTTCTTC
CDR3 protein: CASSLSGGEQFF

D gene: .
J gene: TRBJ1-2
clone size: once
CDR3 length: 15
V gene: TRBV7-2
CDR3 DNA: TGTGCCAGAAGCCCTGACACCCGGACCAACTATTGCTACACCTTC
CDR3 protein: CARSPDTRTNYCYTF

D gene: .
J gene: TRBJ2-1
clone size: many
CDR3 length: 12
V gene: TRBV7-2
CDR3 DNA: TGTGCCAGCAGTCCCGGAGGGAATGAGCAGTTCTTC
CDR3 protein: CASSPGGNEQFF

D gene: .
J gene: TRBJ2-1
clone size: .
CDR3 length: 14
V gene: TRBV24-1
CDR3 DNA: TGTGCCACCAGTAACCCCGGGGAGGGGGATGAGCAGTTCTTC
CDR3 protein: CATSNPGEGDEQFF

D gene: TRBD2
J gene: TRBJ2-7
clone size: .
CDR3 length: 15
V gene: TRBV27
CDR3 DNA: TGTGCCAGCAGTCTAAAGCGGGGGAAATCCTACGAGCAGTACTTC
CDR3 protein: CASSLKRGKSYEQYF

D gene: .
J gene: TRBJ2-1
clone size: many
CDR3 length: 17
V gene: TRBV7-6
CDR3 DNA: TGTGCCAGCAGCATTGGCCCTCCGGGTCCGGGGCTGCATGAGCAGTTCTTC
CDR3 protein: CASSIGPPGPGLHEQFF

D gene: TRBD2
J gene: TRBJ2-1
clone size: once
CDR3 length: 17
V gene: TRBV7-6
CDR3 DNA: TGTGCCAGCAGCCACGGCGGGGGGTCTCCTGGGCCCAATGAGCAGTTCTTC
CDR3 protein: CASSHGGGSPGPNEQFF

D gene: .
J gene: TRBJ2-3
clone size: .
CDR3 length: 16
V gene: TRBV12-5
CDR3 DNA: TGTGCTAGTGGTTTGTCCCTGACTGCTAGCACAGATACGCAGTATTTT
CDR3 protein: CASGLSLTASTDTQYF

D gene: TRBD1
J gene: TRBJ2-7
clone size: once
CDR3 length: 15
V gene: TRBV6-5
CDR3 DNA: TGTGCCAGCAGTACCCCGGGACAGGGAGGTTACGAGCAGTACTTC
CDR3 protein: CASSTPGQGGYEQYF

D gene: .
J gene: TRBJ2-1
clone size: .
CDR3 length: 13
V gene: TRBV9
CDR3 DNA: TGTGCCAGCAGCTCCTCCGGTGCGAATGAGCAGTTCTTC
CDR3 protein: CASSSSGANEQFF

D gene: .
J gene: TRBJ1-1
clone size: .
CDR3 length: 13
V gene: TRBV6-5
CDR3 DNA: TGTGCCAGCAGTTACACCGACGGACCAGAAGCTTTCTTT
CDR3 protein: CASSYTDGPEAFF

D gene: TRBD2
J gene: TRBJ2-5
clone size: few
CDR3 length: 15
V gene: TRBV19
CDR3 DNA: TGTGCCAGTAGTATGACTAGCGGGAGACAAGAGACCCAGTACTTC
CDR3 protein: CASSMTSGRQETQYF

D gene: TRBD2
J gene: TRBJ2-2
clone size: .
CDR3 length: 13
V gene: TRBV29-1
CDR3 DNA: TGCAGTGGAGGCGGGGGGGCCAGCGGGGAGCTGTTTTTT
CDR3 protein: CSGGGGASGELFF